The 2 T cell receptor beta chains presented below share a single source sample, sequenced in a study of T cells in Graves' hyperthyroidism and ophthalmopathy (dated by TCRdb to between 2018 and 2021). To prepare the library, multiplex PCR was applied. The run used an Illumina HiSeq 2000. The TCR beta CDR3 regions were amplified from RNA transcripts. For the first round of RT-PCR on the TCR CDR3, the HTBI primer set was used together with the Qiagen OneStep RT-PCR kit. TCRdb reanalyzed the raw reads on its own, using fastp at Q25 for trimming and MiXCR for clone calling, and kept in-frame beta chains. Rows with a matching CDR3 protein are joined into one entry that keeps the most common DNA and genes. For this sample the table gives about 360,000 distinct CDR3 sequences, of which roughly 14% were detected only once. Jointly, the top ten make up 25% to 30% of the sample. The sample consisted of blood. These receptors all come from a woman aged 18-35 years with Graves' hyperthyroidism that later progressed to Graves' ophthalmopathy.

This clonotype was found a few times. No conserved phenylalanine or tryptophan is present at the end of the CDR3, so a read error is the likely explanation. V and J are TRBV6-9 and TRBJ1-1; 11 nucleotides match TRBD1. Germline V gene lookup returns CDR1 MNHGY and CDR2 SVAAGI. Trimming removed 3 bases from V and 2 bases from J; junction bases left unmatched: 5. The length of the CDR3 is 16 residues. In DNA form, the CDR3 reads TGTGCCAGCAGTTACGGGACAGGGGGGCTCAACACTGAAGCTTTCCTT. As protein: CASSYGTGGLNTEAFL.

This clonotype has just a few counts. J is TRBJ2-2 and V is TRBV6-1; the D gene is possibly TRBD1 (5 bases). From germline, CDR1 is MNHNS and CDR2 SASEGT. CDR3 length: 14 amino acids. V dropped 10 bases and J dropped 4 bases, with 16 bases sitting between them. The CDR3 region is CATKVRAGTGELFF. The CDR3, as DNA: TGTGCCACCAAAGTCAGGGCTGGCACCGGGGAGCTGTTTTTT.